Shown below are 9 T cell receptor beta chains from a single sample sequenced in a study of CD8+CD57+ T cells in acquired aplastic anemia. CD8+CD57+ cell expansion had been shown by flow cytometry in patients chosen for sequencing. Researchers used genomic DNA as the template to profile TCR beta VDJ and CDR3. TCRdb re-derived calls from the reads in MiXCR, one entry per CDR3 protein. The sample consists of 250,000 to 350,000 distinct CDR3 sequences, roughly 59% of them appearing once. The sequencing input was sorted CD4+, CD8+, or CD8+CD57+ T cells (not recorded which) from PBMCs. Receptors originate from a human donor with aplastic anemia.

A note on this clonotype: The conserved final phenylalanine or tryptophan is absent from the CDR3, which likely points to a read error. The CDR3 protein is CASSSSDRNIIYL. The CDR3 DNA reads as TGTGCCAGCAGCTCCTCAGATCGAAACATCATATATTTG. The chain combines TRBV11-3 with TRBJ1-3; unclear D gene. The germline V gene has CDR1 SGHNT and CDR2 YENEEA. The CDR3 loop spans 13 amino acids.

This chain joins TRBV24-1 and TRBJ2-7; D is unclear. Germline V lookup: CDR1 KGHDR, CDR2 SFDVKD. This CDR3 comprises 13 residues. The V end was cut by 9 bases, the J end by 8 bases, with 19 bases between. CDR3 in DNA: TGTGCCACCGCCCTAGGATCTCTGGATAAGCAGTACTTC. Amino acid sequence: CATALGSLDKQYF.

This clonotype was seen just once. V and J are TRBV7-9 and TRBJ2-2, with no clear D. Between the trimmed V and J ends, which lost 4 bases and 4 bases, there was a span of 7 bases. This CDR3 is 13 amino acids long. In germline, CDR1 is SEHNR, CDR2 FQNEAQ (reference sequence). CDR3 loop: CASSSGRTGELFF. CDR3 in DNA: TGTGCCAGCAGCTCCGGGCGCACCGGGGAGCTGTTTTTT.

The chain combines TRBV20-1 with TRBJ2-3; 7 nucleotides agree with TRBD2. Losses at the gene ends were 5 bases for V and 5 bases for J; bases not matched to a gene: 7. Germline CDR1 DFQATT, CDR2 SNEGSKA (reference sequence). The CDR3 loop spans 13 amino acids. The CDR3 DNA reads as TGCAGTGCTGAAACGGGGAGGGTAGATACGCAGTATTTT. As protein: CSAETGRVDTQYF.

The gene calls are TRBV7-2 and TRBJ1-2, with 7 bases lining up with TRBD1. CDR3 length equals 14 residues. Germline assignment: CDR1 SGHTA and CDR2 FQGNSA. The V gene end was trimmed by 5 bases and the J gene end by 4 bases; junction bases not matched to a gene: 7. The CDR3 region has the DNA TGTGCCAGCAGCCAAGAGGGACAGACCTATGGCTACACCTTC. Translating it yields CASSQEGQTYGYTF.

This chain joins TRBV9 and TRBJ2-3, with D unclear. Germline CDR1 SGDLS, CDR2 YYNGEE. The V end was cut by 0 bases, the J end by 8 bases, with 7 bases between. CDR3 length: 12 residues. CDR3 sequence (DNA): TGTGCCAGCAGCGTAGAGTCAACTACGCAGTATTTT. Amino acid sequence: CASSVESTTQYF.

This clonotype has a single count. V and J are TRBV20-1 and TRBJ2-1; D is perhaps TRBD2 (6 bases). Per germline, CDR1 DFQATT and CDR2 SNEGSKA (reference sequence). V was cut by 6 bases and J by 4 bases, with 19 bases left in between. This CDR3 has 15 residues. CDR3 protein: CSAAGLRAVYNEQFF. CDR3 nucleotide sequence: TGCAGTGCCGCCGGACTACGGGCAGTATACAATGAGCAGTTCTTC.

This clonotype occurred a few times. The J gene is TRBJ2-7, the V gene TRBV28, with 11 bases matching TRBD2. J lost 8 bases, V lost 7 bases, and 16 bases had no gene match. Germline CDR1 and CDR2: MDHEN and SYDVKM. The CDR3 has 16 amino acids. For the CDR3, the DNA is TGTGCCAGCACCAGTAGCGGGAGGGTCGCTATGAAGAAGCAGTACTTC. Translating gives CASTSSGRVAMKKQYF.

The V call is TRBV2, the J call TRBJ1-6; D remains ambiguous. With 3 bases removed from V and 0 bases from J, the gap between germline ends came to 12 bases. Germline loops: CDR1 SNHLY, CDR2 FYNNEI. The CDR3 covers 17 residues. The CDR3: CASSEWQLSSYNSPLHF. DNA of the CDR3: TGTGCCAGCAGTGAGTGGCAGCTAAGCTCCTATAATTCACCCCTCCACTTT.